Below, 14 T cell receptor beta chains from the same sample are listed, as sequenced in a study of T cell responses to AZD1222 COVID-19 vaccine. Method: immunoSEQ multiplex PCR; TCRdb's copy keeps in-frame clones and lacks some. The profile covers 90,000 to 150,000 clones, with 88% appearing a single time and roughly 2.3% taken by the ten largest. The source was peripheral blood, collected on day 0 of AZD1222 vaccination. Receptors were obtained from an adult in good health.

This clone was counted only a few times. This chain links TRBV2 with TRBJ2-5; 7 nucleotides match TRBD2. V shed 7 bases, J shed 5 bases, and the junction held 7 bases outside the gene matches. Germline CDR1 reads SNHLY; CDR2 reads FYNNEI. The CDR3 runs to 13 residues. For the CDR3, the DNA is TGTGCCAGCATGGACAAGGGAGGGGAGACCCAGTACTTC. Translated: CASMDKGGETQYF. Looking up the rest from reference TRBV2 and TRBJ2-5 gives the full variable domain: EPEVTQTPSHQVTQMGQEVILRCVPISNHLYFYWYRQILGQKVEFLVSFYNNEISEKSEIFDDQFSVERPDGSNFTLKIRSTKLEDSAMYFCASMDKGGETQYFGPGTRLLVL.

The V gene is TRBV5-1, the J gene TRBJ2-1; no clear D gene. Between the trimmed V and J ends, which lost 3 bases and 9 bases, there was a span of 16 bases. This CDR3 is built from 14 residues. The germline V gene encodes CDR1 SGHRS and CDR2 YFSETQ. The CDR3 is CASSSASTKGEQFF. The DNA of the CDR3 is TGCGCCAGCAGCTCGGCTAGTACTAAAGGTGAGCAGTTCTTC.

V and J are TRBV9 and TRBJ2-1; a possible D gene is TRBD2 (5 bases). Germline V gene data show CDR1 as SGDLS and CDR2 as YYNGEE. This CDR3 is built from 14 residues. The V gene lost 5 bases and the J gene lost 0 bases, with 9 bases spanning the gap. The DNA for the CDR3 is TGTGCCAGCAGTCTAGGGAGCTCCTACAATGAGCAGTTCTTC. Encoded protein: CASSLGSSYNEQFF.

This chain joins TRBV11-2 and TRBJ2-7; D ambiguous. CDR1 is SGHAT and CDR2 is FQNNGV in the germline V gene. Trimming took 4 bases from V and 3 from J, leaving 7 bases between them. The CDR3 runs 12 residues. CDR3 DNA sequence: TGTGCCAGCAGCTACCAGGACTACGAGCAGTACTTC. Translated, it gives CASSYQDYEQYF.

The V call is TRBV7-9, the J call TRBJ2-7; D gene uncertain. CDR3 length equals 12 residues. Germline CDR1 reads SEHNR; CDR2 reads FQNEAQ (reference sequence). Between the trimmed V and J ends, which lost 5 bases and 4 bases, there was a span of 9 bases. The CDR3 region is CASSPQKYEQYF. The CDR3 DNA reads TGTGCCAGCAGCCCCCAAAAATACGAGCAGTACTTC. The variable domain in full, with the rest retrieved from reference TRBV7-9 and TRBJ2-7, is DTGVSQNPRHKITKRGQNVTFRCDPISEHNRLYWYRQTLGQGPEFLTYFQNEAQLEKSRLLSDRFSAERPKGSFSTLEIQRTEQGDSAMYLCASSPQKYEQYFGPGTRLTVT.

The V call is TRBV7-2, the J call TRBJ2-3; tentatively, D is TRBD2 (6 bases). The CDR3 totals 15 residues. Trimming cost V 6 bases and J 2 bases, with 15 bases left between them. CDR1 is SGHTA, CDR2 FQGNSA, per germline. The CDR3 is CASSSDGGPTDTQYF. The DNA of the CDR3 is TGTGCCAGCAGTTCCGATGGAGGGCCCACAGATACGCAGTATTTT.

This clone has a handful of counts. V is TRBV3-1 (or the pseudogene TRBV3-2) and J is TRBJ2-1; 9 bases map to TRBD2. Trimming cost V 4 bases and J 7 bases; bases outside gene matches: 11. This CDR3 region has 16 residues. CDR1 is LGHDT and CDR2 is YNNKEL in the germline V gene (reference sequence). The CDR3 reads CASSPQRLAGRNEQFF. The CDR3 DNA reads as TGTGCCAGCAGCCCCCAACGGCTAGCGGGACGAAATGAGCAGTTCTTC.

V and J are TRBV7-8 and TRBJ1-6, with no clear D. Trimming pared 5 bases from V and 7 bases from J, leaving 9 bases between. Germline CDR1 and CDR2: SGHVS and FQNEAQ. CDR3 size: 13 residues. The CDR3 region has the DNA TGTGCCAGCAGCATCGATGTCAATTCACCCCTCCACTTT. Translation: CASSIDVNSPLHF.

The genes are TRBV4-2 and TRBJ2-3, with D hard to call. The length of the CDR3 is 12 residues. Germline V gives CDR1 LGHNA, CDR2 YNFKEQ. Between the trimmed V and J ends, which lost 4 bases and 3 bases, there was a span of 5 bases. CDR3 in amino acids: CASSLNTDTQYF. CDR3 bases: TGTGCCAGCAGCCTAAATACAGATACGCAGTATTTT.

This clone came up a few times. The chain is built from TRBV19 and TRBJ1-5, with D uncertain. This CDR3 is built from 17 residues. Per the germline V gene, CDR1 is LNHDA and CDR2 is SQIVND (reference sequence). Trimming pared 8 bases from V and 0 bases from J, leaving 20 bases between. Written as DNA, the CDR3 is TGTGCCAGTGGTCCACCTCCCGGGCCGAATAGCAATCAGCCCCAGCATTTT. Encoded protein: CASGPPPGPNSNQPQHF. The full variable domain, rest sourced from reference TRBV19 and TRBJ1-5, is DGGITQSPKYLFRKEGQNVTLSCEQNLNHDAMYWYRQDPGQGLRLIYYSQIVNDFQKGDIAEGYSVSREKKESFPLTVTSAQKNPTAFYLCASGPPPGPNSNQPQHFGDGTRLSIL.

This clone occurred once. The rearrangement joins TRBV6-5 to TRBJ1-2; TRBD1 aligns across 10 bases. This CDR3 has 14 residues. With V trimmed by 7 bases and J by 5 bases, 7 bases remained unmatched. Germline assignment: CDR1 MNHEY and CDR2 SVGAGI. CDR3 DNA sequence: TGTGCCAGCACCCGGACAGGGGGAGTTTATGGCTACACCTTC. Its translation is CASTRTGGVYGYTF.

DNA of the CDR3: TGTGCCAGCAGCTCGGGAGCCCTCTCAGATACGCAGTATTTT. Amino acids: CASSSGALSDTQYF. The chain links TRBV9 to TRBJ2-3; a weak D match, TRBD2 (6 bases). Deletions cut 4 bases from V and 4 bases from J, with 13 bases between. The CDR3 length is 14 residues. From germline, CDR1 is SGDLS and CDR2 YYNGEE.

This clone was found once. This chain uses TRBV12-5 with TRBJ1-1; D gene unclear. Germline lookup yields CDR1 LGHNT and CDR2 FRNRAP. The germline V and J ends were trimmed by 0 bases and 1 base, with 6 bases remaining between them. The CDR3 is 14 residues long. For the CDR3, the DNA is TGTGCTAGTGGTTTGGTAGCAGCGAACACTGAAGCTTTCTTT. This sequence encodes CASGLVAANTEAFF.

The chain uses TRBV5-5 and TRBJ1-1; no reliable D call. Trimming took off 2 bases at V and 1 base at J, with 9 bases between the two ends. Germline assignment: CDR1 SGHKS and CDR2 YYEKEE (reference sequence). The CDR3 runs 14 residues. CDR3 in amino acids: CASSFSVGNTEAFF. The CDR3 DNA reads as TGTGCCAGCAGCTTCTCAGTGGGGAACACTGAAGCTTTCTTT.